The T cell receptor beta chain described here comes from a study of T cell repertoires in aging, cancer and after chemotherapy. For the study at large: Some 10 million TCR reads were in the whole dataset.

To note about this clonotype: The antigen is undetermined.

The study, taken as a whole, reports: Compared with age-matched healthy donors, untreated hematological or solid cancer patients showed higher blood TCR clonality. Median generation probability rose over the chemotherapy interval in each cancer cohort, suggesting rebound thymic output.

The template was genomic DNA from peripheral blood, not RNA. Germline loops: CDR1 LNHDA, CDR2 SQIVND (reference sequence). CDR3 length: 15 residues. V lost 8 bases to trimming and J lost 0 bases, with 16 bases between them. Rearranged V-D-J TRB sequences were amplified with a mixed TRB-A/B primer pool. TCRdb reprocessed the multiplex PCR reads with MiXCR, giving one entry per CDR3 protein. This sample yields some 8,500 distinct CDR3 sequences, of which about two fifths are seen a single time; approximately 13% belongs to the top ten. The TCR comes from a human donor with a solid tumor. Material for sequencing was blood. The chain has TRBV19 and TRBJ1-1, with D possibly matching TRBD1 (6 bases). The CDR3 spells CASSTGWSMNTEAFF. Here the CDR3 DNA reads TGTGCCAGTTCCACAGGGTGGTCGATGAACACTGAAGCTTTCTTT.